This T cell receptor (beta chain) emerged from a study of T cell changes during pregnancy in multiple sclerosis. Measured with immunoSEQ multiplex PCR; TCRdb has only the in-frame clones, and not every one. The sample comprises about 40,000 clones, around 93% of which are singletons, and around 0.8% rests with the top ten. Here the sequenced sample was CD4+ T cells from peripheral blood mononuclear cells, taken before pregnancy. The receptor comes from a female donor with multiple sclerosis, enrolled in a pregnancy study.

This chain's CDR3 is CASSSSLDEKLFF. The CDR3 region has the DNA TGCGCCAGCAGCTCCAGTCTGGATGAAAAACTGTTTTTT. The chain employs TRBV4-3 and TRBJ1-4; D unclear. The CDR3 length is 13 residues. V lost 5 bases to trimming and J lost 6 bases, with 10 bases between them. Germline CDR1 and CDR2: LGHNA and YSLEER.